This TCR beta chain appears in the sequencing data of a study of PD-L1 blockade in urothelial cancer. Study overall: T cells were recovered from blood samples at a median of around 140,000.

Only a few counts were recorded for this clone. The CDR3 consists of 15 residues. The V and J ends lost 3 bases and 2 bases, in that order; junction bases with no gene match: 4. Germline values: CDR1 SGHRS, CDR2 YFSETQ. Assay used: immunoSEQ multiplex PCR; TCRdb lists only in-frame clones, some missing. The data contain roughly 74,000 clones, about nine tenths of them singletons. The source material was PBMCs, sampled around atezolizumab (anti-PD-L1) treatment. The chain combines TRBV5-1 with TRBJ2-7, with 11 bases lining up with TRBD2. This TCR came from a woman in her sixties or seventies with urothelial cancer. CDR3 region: CASSWGLAEPYEQYF. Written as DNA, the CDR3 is TGCGCCAGCAGCTGGGGACTAGCGGAACCCTACGAGCAGTACTTC.